Given below is one T cell receptor (beta chain) in context. The repertoire was sequenced with immunoSEQ multiplex PCR; TCRdb's copy has only in-frame clones and lacks some. The sample consists of fewer than 500,000 clones, about 89% of them appearing once. These data come from a study of blood T cell repertoires in COVID-19. Material for sequencing was PBMCs or T cells enriched from blood (not recorded which). This clonotype was obtained from a man younger than 45 who had recovered from COVID-19.

CDR3 DNA sequence: TGTGCCAGCAGTGAACAGGGACTTGTTCGTGGCTACACCTTC. Translation gives CASSEQGLVRGYTF. The rearrangement uses TRBV6-1 and TRBJ1-2; weak D call: TRBD1 (5 bases). Germline V CDR1 and CDR2: MNHNS, SASEGT. Trimming removed 2 bases at V and 7 bases at J, with 14 bases between. The CDR3 loop spans 14 amino acids.